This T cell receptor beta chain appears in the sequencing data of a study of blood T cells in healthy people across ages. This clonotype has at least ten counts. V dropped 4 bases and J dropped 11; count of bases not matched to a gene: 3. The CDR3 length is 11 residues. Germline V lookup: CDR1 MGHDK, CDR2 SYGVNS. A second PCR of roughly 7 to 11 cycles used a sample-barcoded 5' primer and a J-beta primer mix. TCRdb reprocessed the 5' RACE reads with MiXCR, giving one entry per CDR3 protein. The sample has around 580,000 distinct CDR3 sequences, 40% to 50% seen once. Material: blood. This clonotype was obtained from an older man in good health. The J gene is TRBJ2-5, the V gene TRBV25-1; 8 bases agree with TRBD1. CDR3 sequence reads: CASSAGTGQYF. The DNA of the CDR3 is TGTGCCAGCAGTGCCGGGACAGGACAGTACTTC.